What follows are 27 T cell receptor beta chains derived from one specimen sequenced in a study of cytomegalovirus exposure and HLA in healthy donors. In the PCR, 60 Vbeta and 13 Jbeta primers were used. Assay used: immunoSEQ multiplex PCR; TCRdb lists only in-frame clones, some missing. The data show roughly 160,000 clones, roughly 76% seen once. Sequences were obtained from PBMCs. These receptors were taken from a man in his 60s in good health and CMV-seronegative.

The chain carries TRBV2 and TRBJ1-6; no definite D call. Trimming removed 7 bases from V and 5 bases from J, with 9 bases in between. Germline lookup yields CDR1 SNHLY and CDR2 FYNNEI. This CDR3 region has 13 residues. This chain's CDR3 is CASTWQNNSPLHF. The CDR3, as DNA: TGTGCCAGCACCTGGCAGAATAATTCACCCCTCCACTTT.

This chain uses TRBV10-1 with TRBJ1-4, with TRBD1 identical over 12 bases. This CDR3 has 16 residues. V lost 5 bases to trimming and J lost 6 bases; unmatched junction nucleotides: 7. Germline CDR1 is WNHNN and CDR2 is SYGVQD (reference sequence). The DNA for the CDR3 is TGCGCCAGCAGTACCCGGGACAGGGGGCACGATGAAAAACTGTTTTTT. Protein product: CASSTRDRGHDEKLFF.

The J gene is TRBJ2-6, the V gene TRBV27; the D is unclear. The CDR3 has 15 amino acids. Between the trimmed V and J ends, which lost 3 bases and 4 bases, there was a span of 10 bases. Germline V gene lookup returns CDR1 MNHEY and CDR2 SMNVEV (reference sequence). Here the CDR3 reads CASSFGAPGANVLTF. The DNA of the CDR3 is TGTGCCAGCAGTTTCGGAGCGCCCGGGGCCAACGTCCTGACTTTC.

The chain recombines TRBV9 with TRBJ1-1, with 7 positions matching TRBD1. Germline CDR1 SGDLS, CDR2 YYNGEE. The CDR3 has 15 amino acids. V trimming: 0 bases; J trimming: 2 bases; junction bases outside the gene matches: 4. The CDR3 coding sequence is TGTGCCAGCAGCGTAGACCAGGGGGATAACACTGAAGCTTTCTTT. This sequence encodes CASSVDQGDNTEAFF.

This clone showed up just once. The same CDR3 arises from other DNA sequences in this sample as well. The chain has TRBV7-2 and TRBJ2-1; D call uncertain. The V and J ends lost 1 base and 8 bases respectively, with 9 bases between them. This CDR3 has 13 amino acids. Germline V gene lookup returns CDR1 SGHTA and CDR2 FQGNSA. The CDR3, as DNA: TGTGCCAGCAGCTTAGTAGTCATCGATGAGCAGTTCTTC. It is translated as CASSLVVIDEQFF.

The CDR3 sequence: CASSLGGSEERAFF. CDR3 DNA sequence: TGTGCCAGCAGCTTAGGCGGGTCCGAGGAGAGGGCTTTCTTT. The chain has TRBV7-8 and TRBJ1-1; no reliable D call. The CDR3 is 14 amino acids. The V end lost 1 base, the J end lost 11 bases, and 17 bases lay between the germline ends. The germline gives CDR1 SGHVS, CDR2 FQNEAQ.

The J gene is TRBJ2-1, the V gene TRBV29-1; 13 bases are shared with TRBD2. Germline V gene sequence: CDR1 SQVTM, CDR2 ANQGSEA. Losses at the gene ends were 7 bases for V and 9 bases for J; bases not matched to a gene: 15. This CDR3 comprises 16 residues. The DNA of the CDR3 is TGCAGCGCCAAGAGGTTGGGGACTAGCGGGGCCGGTGAGCAGTTCTTC. It codes for CSAKRLGTSGAGEQFF.

The CDR3 spells CASSPAPGQTFTEAFF. CDR3 coding DNA: TGTGCCAGCAGCCCCGCCCCCGGACAGACATTCACTGAAGCTTTCTTT. The chain recombines TRBV7-3 with TRBJ1-1; D might be TRBD1 (6 bases). V gave up 5 bases and J gave up 4 bases, with 20 bases separating them. This CDR3 spans 16 amino acids. CDR1 SGHTA and CDR2 FQGTGA come from the germline V gene. Using reference TRBV7-3 and TRBJ1-1 for the parts outside the CDR3, the full variable domain is GAGVSQTPSNKVTEKGKYVELRCDPISGHTALYWYRQSLGQGPEFLIYFQGTGAADDSGLPNDRFFAVRPEGSVSTLKIQRTERGDSAVYLCASSPAPGQTFTEAFFGQGTRLTVV.

This clone appeared a few times. The chain is built from TRBV4-3 and TRBJ2-1, with TRBD2 as a possible D gene (8 bases). The V and J ends lost 0 bases and 10 bases respectively, with 22 bases between them. Germline loops: CDR1 LGHNA, CDR2 YSLEER. CDR3 length: 17 amino acids. The CDR3 DNA sequence: TGCGCCAGCAGCCAAGAATTAGGACTAGCAGGGGGGCCGGAGCAGTTCTTC. This encodes CASSQELGLAGGPEQFF.

This chain uses TRBV19 with TRBJ1-2, with D maybe TRBD1 (6 bases). Trimming left V 10 bases short and J 4 bases short, with 22 bases between. The CDR3 length is 15 residues. Germline V gives CDR1 LNHDA, CDR2 SQIVND (reference sequence). The CDR3 loop is CATSIARDTVYGYTF. Here the CDR3 DNA reads TGTGCCACTAGCATTGCCAGGGACACAGTCTATGGCTACACCTTC.

In this sample, this clone turned up a few times. The V call is TRBV5-1, the J call TRBJ2-1, with 7 bases identical to TRBD2. Germline V CDR1 and CDR2: SGHRS, YFSETQ. The CDR3 is made up of 14 amino acids. V shed 4 bases and J 6 bases; nucleotides not matched to a gene: 7. For the CDR3, the DNA is TGCGCCAGCAGCCCAGGACTAGACGGCAATGAGCAGTTCTTC. As protein: CASSPGLDGNEQFF.

The J gene is TRBJ2-2, the V gene TRBV30; D perhaps matches TRBD2 (6 bases). The V end was cut by 5 bases, the J end by 5 bases, with 15 bases between. CDR3 size: 14 residues. Germline V gives CDR1 GTSNPN, CDR2 SVGIG (reference sequence). DNA for the CDR3: TGTGCCTGGGGGGGGATGTGGGAGACCGGGGAGCTGTTTTTT. It translates to CAWGGMWETGELFF.

V and J are TRBV6-1 and TRBJ2-5; weak D call: TRBD1 (6 bases). With 3 bases removed from V and 5 bases from J, the gap between germline ends came to 13 bases. Looked up from germline, CDR1 is MNHNS and CDR2 is SASEGT. The CDR3 sequence is 14 residues long. CDR3 protein: CASSEGHSRETQYF. The CDR3 DNA reads TGTGCCAGCAGTGAGGGACATTCGAGGGAGACCCAGTACTTC.

The chain couples TRBV20-1 to TRBJ2-7; D call uncertain. This CDR3 has 11 amino acids. The V gene's germline CDR1 is DFQATT and CDR2 SNEGSKA (reference sequence). V was trimmed by 4 bases and J by 7 bases, leaving 11 bases between them. This chain's CDR3 is CSANLILEQYF. The DNA for the CDR3 is TGCAGTGCTAACTTGATCTTGGAGCAGTACTTC.

This chain joins TRBV19 and TRBJ1-5, with D perhaps TRBD1 (5 bases). Per the germline V gene, CDR1 is LNHDA and CDR2 is SQIVND (reference sequence). V lost 1 base and J 2 bases, leaving 15 bases between the germline ends. CDR3 size: 17 residues. In nucleotides, the CDR3 is TGTGCCAGTAGTATAGCCCCCCCCAGGGATGGCAATCAGCCCCAGCATTTT. It translates to CASSIAPPRDGNQPQHF.

The rearrangement joins TRBV7-2 to TRBJ2-3; 7 nucleotides match TRBD2. The CDR3 is 14 amino acids. Germline V gene lookup returns CDR1 SGHTA and CDR2 FQGNSA. V lost 1 base, J lost 6 bases, and 4 bases stayed unmatched. The CDR3 spells CASSLGAGVDTQYF. DNA for the CDR3: TGTGCCAGCAGCTTAGGGGCGGGAGTGGATACGCAGTATTTT.

The chain carries TRBV5-1 and TRBJ2-5; 8 bases line up with TRBD2. The length of the CDR3 is 15 residues. The V and J ends lost 0 bases and 5 bases, in that order; junction bases with no gene match: 6. Germline CDR1 is SGHRS and CDR2 is YFSETQ. Written as DNA, the CDR3 is TGCGCCAGCAGCTTGGGTAGCGGGATCCGGGAGACCCAGTACTTC. Translated: CASSLGSGIRETQYF.

The rearrangement links TRBV6-6 to TRBJ2-5, with a weak D call TRBD2 (6 bases). The CDR3 has 14 residues. Germline CDR1 is MNHNY and CDR2 is SVGAGI (reference sequence). V was shortened by 0 bases and J by 9 bases, with 14 bases between the two germline ends. CDR3 residues: CASSYSGTPEAQYF. In nucleotides, the CDR3 is TGTGCCAGCAGTTACTCCGGGACTCCCGAGGCCCAGTACTTC.

This clone was observed a few times. The rearrangement joins TRBV5-1 to TRBJ2-2; 7 positions agree with TRBD1. The CDR3 length is 14 residues. Germline V CDR1 and CDR2: SGHRS, YFSETQ. V lost 6 bases, J lost 1 base, and 3 bases stayed unmatched. CDR3 DNA sequence: TGCGCCAGCACCCGGGACAGGAACACCGGGGAGCTGTTTTTT. This sequence encodes CASTRDRNTGELFF.

This chain connects TRBV12-5 to TRBJ1-2; D possibly corresponds to TRBD1 (5 bases). This CDR3 region has 15 residues. Trimming stripped 0 bases from V and 8 bases from J, with 16 bases between. The germline V gene encodes CDR1 LGHNT and CDR2 FRNRAP. The CDR3 DNA reads TGTGCTAGTGGTTTGGTATCGGAAGGGGCTGGAGGCTACACCTTC. This gives the protein CASGLVSEGAGGYTF.

This chain joins TRBV28 and TRBJ1-5; tentative D call: TRBD1 (6 bases). Trimming removed 4 bases from V and 3 bases from J, with 16 bases in between. From germline, CDR1 is MDHEN and CDR2 SYDVKM. This CDR3 has 16 amino acids. The CDR3 bases are TGTGCCAGCAGTTCGGGTCAGGGGTTGGACAATCAGCCCCAGCATTTT. Amino acids: CASSSGQGLDNQPQHF.

The chain employs TRBV10-2 and TRBJ2-5; 7 positions agree with TRBD2. Germline V gene sequence: CDR1 WSHSY, CDR2 SAAADI. The length of the CDR3 is 12 residues. J lost 3 bases, V lost 11 bases, and 6 bases had no gene match. The CDR3 spells CAPTSGEETQYF. The CDR3 nucleotides read TGCGCCCCGACCAGCGGGGAAGAGACCCAGTACTTC.

This chain links TRBV7-2 with TRBJ2-7, with 12 bases fitting TRBD2. V trimming: 5 bases; J trimming: 5 bases; junction bases outside the gene matches: 4. The CDR3 has 14 residues. Germline-derived CDR1 and CDR2 are SGHTA and FQGNSA. The CDR3 DNA reads TGTGCCAGCAGCCGCCGACTAGCGGGAGACGAGCAGTACTTC. Translating it yields CASSRRLAGDEQYF.

The rearrangement joins TRBV18 to TRBJ2-5, with 7 bases fitting TRBD2. The CDR3 covers 14 residues. J gave up 11 bases and V 0 bases, and 9 bases lay outside the gene matches. Germline assignment: CDR1 KGHSH and CDR2 LQKENI. The CDR3 DNA follows: TGTGCCAGCTCACCACCGGCCTTCCGGGGGGAGCAGTACTTC. Translated: CASSPPAFRGEQYF.

This chain connects TRBV29-1 to TRBJ2-2, with 11 bases identical to TRBD2. The germline CDR1 and CDR2 sequences are SQVTM and ANQGSEA. V shed 7 bases and J 6 bases; nucleotides not matched to a gene: 7. The CDR3 runs to 14 residues. The CDR3 coding sequence is TGCAGCGCTGGTAGCGGGAGGGCCGCCGGGGAGCTGTTTTTT. It is translated as CSAGSGRAAGELFF.

The chain is built from TRBV28 and TRBJ2-5, with 10 bases lining up with TRBD1. The J call may be wrong; the DNA end is better matched by TRBJ2-7. Germline V lookup: CDR1 MDHEN, CDR2 SYDVKM. The CDR3 length is 15 residues. CDR3 region: CASSTWGQGFNEQYF. Written as DNA, the CDR3 is TGTGCCAGCAGTACTTGGGGACAGGGGTTCAACGAGCAGTACTTC.

The chain has TRBV7-2 and TRBJ2-7, with 7 positions matching TRBD1. With 1 base clipped from V and 7 bases from J, the junction kept 7 bases outside the gene matches. In germline, CDR1 is SGHTA, CDR2 FQGNSA. This CDR3 spans 14 amino acids. As DNA, the CDR3 is TGTGCCAGCAGCTTAGAGTCAGGGGGAGTGGAGCAGTACTTC. Translating it yields CASSLESGGVEQYF.